This T cell receptor beta chain was profiled in a study of T cell responses to AZD1222 COVID-19 vaccine. Study details: Whether given at about 4 or about 12 weeks, second doses were pooled. Findings of the study overall: In a largely white British group with more females than males, clonal diversity was possibly underestimated. The CD4 TCRs associated with vaccination extended across spike and predominated at 160-218 and 743-854.

This CDR3 has 13 amino acids. V shed 7 bases and J shed 4 bases, with 13 bases lying between them. Germline-derived CDR1 and CDR2 are SNHLY and FYNNEI. TCRdb's copy holds only in-frame clones and misses some; the assay was immunoSEQ multiplex PCR. This table holds about 150,000 clones, roughly nine tenths found once. Details on this clone: Its matching antigen is unknown.

The source was peripheral blood, collected on day 0 of AZD1222 vaccination. The rearrangement joins TRBV2 to TRBJ2-5; possibly TRBD1 or TRBD2 for D (5 bases each). The receptor's source is an adult in good health. This CDR3 reads CASNGAGRETQYF. The CDR3 region has the DNA TGTGCCAGCAACGGGGCCGGGCGAGAGACCCAGTACTTC.